This T cell receptor (beta chain) was obtained from a study of glioma-infiltrating T cells. TCR alpha and beta CDR3 regions were amplified from RNA using iRepertoire nested multiplex PCR. TCRdb redid the calling of the multiplex PCR reads with MiXCR, one entry per CDR3 protein. In the table there are about 130,000 distinct CDR3 sequences, roughly 24% of which are singletons. The V end lost 4 bases, the J end lost 7 bases, and 22 bases lay between the germline ends. Germline-derived CDR1 and CDR2 are SEHNR and FQNEAQ (reference sequence). CDR3 length equals 17 residues. The TCR was taken from a human donor with low-grade glioma or glioblastoma, undergoing nonglioma brain surgery, or in good health (not recorded which). Material: glioma tissue, nonneoplastic brain tissue, or PBMCs (not recorded which). The chain uses TRBV7-9 and TRBJ1-4; tentative D call: TRBD1 (5 bases). The CDR3 spells CASSSRDGIYGSEKLFF. CDR3 bases: TGTGCCAGCAGCTCCCGGGACGGGATATACGGGAGTGAAAAACTGTTTTTT.